Detailed here is one T cell receptor (beta chain). Assay used: immunoSEQ multiplex PCR; TCRdb lists only in-frame clones, some missing. The repertoire holds under 55,000 clones, with roughly 88% as singletons. This entry comes from a study of T cell changes during pregnancy in multiple sclerosis. The sample was PBMCs (not recorded whether the cells were cultured). The source is a female donor with multiple sclerosis, enrolled in a pregnancy study.

CDR3: CASSLTGTAAYEQYF. CDR3 in DNA: TGTGCCAGCAGCCTCACCGGGACCGCAGCCTACGAGCAGTACTTC. The chain carries TRBV9 and TRBJ2-5; either TRBD1 or TRBD2 may fit D (5 bases each). The DNA end favors TRBJ2-7, so the J call may be wrong. The CDR3 totals 15 residues. Germline CDR1 is SGDLS and CDR2 is YYNGEE.